These 17 T cell receptor beta chains were all obtained from the same sample, sequenced in a study of blood T cell repertoires in COVID-19. Produced via immunoSEQ multiplex PCR; TCRdb's table is partial and in-frame only. This table holds under 250,000 clones, around four fifths found once. Sequenced input: peripheral blood. The receptors here all came from a man aged 25 to 45 who had recovered from COVID-19.

This clone was detected a few times. CDR3 sequence: CASSYRGRSQPQHF. CDR3 nucleotide sequence: TGTGCCAGCAGTTACAGGGGGCGATCTCAGCCCCAGCATTTT. The chain has TRBV16 and TRBJ1-5; 9 bases line up with TRBD1. Germline V gene lookup returns CDR1 KGHSY and CDR2 FQNENV. J was trimmed by 6 bases and V by 6 bases; bases with no gene match: 6. The length of the CDR3 is 14 residues.

This chain connects TRBV6-5 to TRBJ2-7; 10 nucleotides match TRBD1. Trimming took 2 bases from V and 2 from J; bases not matched to a gene: 6. Germline lookup yields CDR1 MNHEY and CDR2 SVGAGI. The CDR3 runs to 16 residues. The CDR3 protein is CASSYGTGVEAYEQYF. In DNA, the CDR3 is TGTGCCAGCAGTTACGGGACAGGGGTGGAAGCCTACGAGCAGTACTTC.

The rearrangement links TRBV2 to TRBJ1-1; D may be TRBD1 (5 bases). The V and J ends lost 7 bases and 4 bases respectively, with 22 bases between them. The length of the CDR3 is 16 residues. Germline loops: CDR1 SNHLY, CDR2 FYNNEI. The DNA of the CDR3 is TGTGCCAGCACCACCTCTGGGGAGGGGCGTACCACTGAAGCTTTCTTT. This codes for CASTTSGEGRTTEAFF. Full variable domain (rest looked up from reference TRBV2 and TRBJ1-1): EPEVTQTPSHQVTQMGQEVILRCVPISNHLYFYWYRQILGQKVEFLVSFYNNEISEKSEIFDDQFSVERPDGSNFTLKIRSTKLEDSAMYFCASTTSGEGRTTEAFFGQGTRLTVV.

This clone came up many times. This rearrangement joins TRBV4-1 to TRBJ2-3; a possible D gene is TRBD1 (5 bases). The CDR3 extends over 15 amino acids. The V end was cut by 0 bases, the J end by 6 bases, with 13 bases between. CDR1 MGHRA and CDR2 YSYEKL come from the germline V gene. The CDR3 DNA follows: TGCGCCAGCAGCCAAGACCTGACAGAAGGGGATACGCAGTATTTT. This translates into CASSQDLTEGDTQYF.

V and J are TRBV5-1 and TRBJ1-2; the D gene is possibly TRBD1 (6 bases). The CDR3 is 13 amino acids. V lost 4 bases, J lost 8 bases, and 15 bases lay in between. Per the germline V gene, CDR1 is SGHRS and CDR2 is YFSETQ. The CDR3 DNA is TGCGCCAGCAGCCCGACAGGATCCCACGGCTACACCTTC. Residues: CASSPTGSHGYTF. Variable domain in full (rest from reference TRBV5-1 and TRBJ1-2): KAGVTQTPRYLIKTRGQQVTLSCSPISGHRSVSWYQQTPGQGLQFLFEYFSETQRNKGNFPGRFSGRQFSNSRSEMNVSTLELGDSALYLCASSPTGSHGYTFGSGTRLTVV.

The chain uses TRBV7-3 and TRBJ2-1; TRBD2 matches at 10 bases. CDR1 SGHTA and CDR2 FQGTGA come from the germline V gene. J lost 6 bases, V lost 3 bases, and 2 bases had no gene match. The CDR3 runs to 14 residues. For the CDR3, the DNA is TGTGCCAGCAGCTTGAGCGGGGGGGTCAATGAGCAGTTCTTC. Translating gives CASSLSGGVNEQFF.

The rearrangement links TRBV19 to TRBJ2-5, with TRBD2 identical over 9 bases. The J segment lost 0 bases and the V segment lost 7 bases, leaving 6 bases of the junction unmatched. The CDR3 consists of 15 residues. CDR1 is LNHDA, CDR2 SQIVND, per germline (reference sequence). In DNA, the CDR3 is TGTGCCAGTACAGATAGCGGGGGTAACCAAGAGACCCAGTACTTC. Amino acids: CASTDSGGNQETQYF.

The chain employs TRBV19 and TRBJ1-4; 7 bases align to TRBD1. V trimming: 6 bases; J trimming: 4 bases; junction bases outside the gene matches: 5. Germline V lookup: CDR1 LNHDA, CDR2 SQIVND (reference sequence). The CDR3 sequence is 14 residues long. The CDR3 DNA sequence: TGTGCCAGTAGCGTACAGGGGATTAATGAAAAACTGTTTTTT. As protein: CASSVQGINEKLFF.

The chain links TRBV6-5 to TRBJ1-1, with D unresolved. Per germline, CDR1 MNHEY and CDR2 SVGAGI. The V end lost 8 bases, the J end lost 9 bases, and 22 bases lay between the germline ends. CDR3 length equals 14 residues. The CDR3 is CASGRQEGLLKAFF. The DNA of the CDR3 is TGTGCCAGCGGCCGTCAGGAGGGTTTGCTGAAAGCTTTCTTT.

This rearrangement joins TRBV7-9 to TRBJ1-2; TRBD1 is a possible D gene (5 bases). The CDR3 has 15 residues. The ends were cut back, 3 bases at V and 0 bases at J, with 11 bases in the middle. The germline CDR1 and CDR2 sequences are SEHNR and FQNEAQ (reference sequence). CDR3 residues: CASSFFKTANYGYTF. CDR3 nucleotide sequence: TGTGCCAGCAGCTTCTTCAAGACAGCTAACTATGGCTACACCTTC.

This chain connects TRBV5-4 to TRBJ2-7; D may be TRBD1 (5 bases). Germline V gives CDR1 SGHNT, CDR2 YYREEE (reference sequence). V gave up 7 bases and J gave up 6 bases, with 17 bases separating them. This CDR3 region has 13 residues. Written as DNA, the CDR3 is TGTGCCAGCCCTACCGCAGGGCCGGGCGAGCAGTACGTC. Protein sequence: CASPTAGPGEQYV.

This chain joins TRBV6-2 or TRBV6-3 and TRBJ2-5, with D tentatively TRBD1 (6 bases). Germline CDR1 MNHEY, CDR2 SVGEGT. V was shortened by 5 bases and J by 2 bases, with 15 bases between the two germline ends. CDR3 size: 15 residues. The CDR3 here is CASSPGQFPQETQYF. The CDR3 DNA follows: TGTGCCAGCAGTCCCGGACAGTTTCCTCAAGAGACCCAGTACTTC.

The rearrangement joins TRBV2 to TRBJ2-6; TRBD1 is a possible D gene (6 bases). This CDR3 has 16 amino acids. Germline V CDR1 and CDR2: SNHLY, FYNNEI. V shed 10 bases and J shed 4 bases, with 20 bases lying between them. Here the CDR3 reads CATYRFGTPGANVLTF. The CDR3 DNA follows: TGTGCCACCTACCGTTTTGGGACACCAGGGGCCAACGTCCTGACTTTC.

The chain joins TRBV9 to TRBJ2-2; a possible D gene is TRBD1 (5 bases). The CDR3 is 16 residues long. V dropped 0 bases and J dropped 6 bases, with 15 bases sitting between them. Per germline, CDR1 SGDLS and CDR2 YYNGEE. DNA of the CDR3: TGTGCCAGCAGCGTAGGGCCAGGGTCCGCGGCCGGGGAGCTGTTTTTT. It translates to CASSVGPGSAAGELFF.

This clone was recorded once. This sequence joins TRBV27 and TRBJ2-7, with D perhaps matching TRBD2 (6 bases). Trimming left V 5 bases short and J 9 bases short, with 17 bases between. Germline lookup yields CDR1 MNHEY and CDR2 SMNVEV (reference sequence). This CDR3 spans 13 amino acids. The CDR3: CASSGTGALGQYF. The CDR3 nucleotides read TGTGCCAGCAGTGGGACTGGTGCTCTGGGGCAGTACTTC.

This chain uses TRBV6-6 with TRBJ1-6, with D possibly being TRBD1 (6 bases). V dropped 8 bases and J dropped 6 bases, with 20 bases sitting between them. The CDR3 sequence is 16 residues long. The germline V gene encodes CDR1 MNHNY and CDR2 SVGAGI (reference sequence). CDR3 sequence: CASGLDRGRRNSPLHF. DNA of the CDR3: TGTGCCAGCGGGTTAGATAGGGGGAGACGTAATTCACCCCTCCACTTT.

Written as DNA, the CDR3 is TGTGCCAGCGCGGTGCGGGGGCCACAAGAGACCCAGTACTTC. Amino acids: CASAVRGPQETQYF. The V call is TRBV5-4, the J call TRBJ2-5; TRBD2 might be the D (7 bases). Trimming removed 7 bases at V and 2 bases at J, with 15 bases between. Germline V lookup: CDR1 SGHNT, CDR2 YYREEE (reference sequence). The CDR3 has 14 amino acids.